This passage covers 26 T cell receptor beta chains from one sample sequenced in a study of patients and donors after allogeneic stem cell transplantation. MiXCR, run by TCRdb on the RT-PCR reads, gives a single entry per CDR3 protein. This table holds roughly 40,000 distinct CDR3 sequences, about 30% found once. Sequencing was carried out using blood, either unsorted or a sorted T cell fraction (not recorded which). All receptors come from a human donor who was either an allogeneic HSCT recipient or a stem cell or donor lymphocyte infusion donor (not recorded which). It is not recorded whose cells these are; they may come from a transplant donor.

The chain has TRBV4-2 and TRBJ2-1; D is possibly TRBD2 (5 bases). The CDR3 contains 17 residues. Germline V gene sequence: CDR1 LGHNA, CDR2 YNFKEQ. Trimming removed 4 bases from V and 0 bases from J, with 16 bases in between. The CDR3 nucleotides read TGTGCCAGCAGCCCATTGGGGAGTTTGAGCTCCTACAATGAGCAGTTCTTC. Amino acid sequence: CASSPLGSLSSYNEQFF.

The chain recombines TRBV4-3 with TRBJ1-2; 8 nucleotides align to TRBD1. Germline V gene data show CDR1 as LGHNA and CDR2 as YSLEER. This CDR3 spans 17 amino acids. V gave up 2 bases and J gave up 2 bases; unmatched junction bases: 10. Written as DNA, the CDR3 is TGCGCCAGCAGCCAACTATTGCGGACAGGGCGAAACTATGGCTACACCTTC. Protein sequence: CASSQLLRTGRNYGYTF.

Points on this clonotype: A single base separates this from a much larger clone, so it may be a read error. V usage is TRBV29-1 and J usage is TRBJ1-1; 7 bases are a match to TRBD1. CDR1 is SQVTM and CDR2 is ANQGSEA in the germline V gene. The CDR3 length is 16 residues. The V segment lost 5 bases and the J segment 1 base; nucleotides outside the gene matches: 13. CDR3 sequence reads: CSVYTRDSGPNTEAFF. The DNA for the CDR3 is TGCAGCGTTTACACCCGGGACAGTGGGCCGAACACTGAAGCTTTCTTT.

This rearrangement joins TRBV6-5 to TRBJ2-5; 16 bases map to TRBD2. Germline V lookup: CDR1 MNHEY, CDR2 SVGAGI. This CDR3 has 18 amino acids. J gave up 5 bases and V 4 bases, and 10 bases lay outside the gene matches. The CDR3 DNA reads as TGTGCCAGCAGTTTGGTAGGGACTAGCGGGAGGGCCGCGGAGACCCAGTACTTC. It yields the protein CASSLVGTSGRAAETQYF.

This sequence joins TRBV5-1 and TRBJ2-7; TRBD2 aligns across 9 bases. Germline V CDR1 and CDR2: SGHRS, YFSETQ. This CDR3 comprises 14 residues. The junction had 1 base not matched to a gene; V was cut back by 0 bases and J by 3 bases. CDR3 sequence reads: CASSLVSGGYEQYF. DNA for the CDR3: TGCGCCAGCAGCTTGGTTAGCGGGGGCTACGAGCAGTACTTC.

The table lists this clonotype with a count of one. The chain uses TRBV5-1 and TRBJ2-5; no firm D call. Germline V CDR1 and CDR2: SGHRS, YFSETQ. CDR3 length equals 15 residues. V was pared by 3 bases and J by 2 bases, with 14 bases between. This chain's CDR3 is CASSSSSQPQETQYF. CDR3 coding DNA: TGCGCCAGCAGCTCGAGCTCACAGCCACAAGAGACCCAGTACTTC.

The CDR3 loop reads CASSSVRLATQFF. CDR3 DNA sequence: TGTGCCAGCAGCTCAGTTCGTCTAGCAACGCAGTTCTTC. V is TRBV7-6 and J is TRBJ2-1; D is perhaps TRBD2 (5 bases). This CDR3 has 13 amino acids. Germline V gives CDR1 SGHVS, CDR2 FNYEAQ. V shed 4 bases and J shed 12 bases, with 16 bases lying between them.

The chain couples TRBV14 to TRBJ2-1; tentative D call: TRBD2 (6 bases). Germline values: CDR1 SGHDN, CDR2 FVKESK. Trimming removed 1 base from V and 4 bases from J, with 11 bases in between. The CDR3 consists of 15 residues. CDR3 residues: CASSQASAFYNEQFF. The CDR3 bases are TGTGCCAGCAGCCAAGCTAGCGCATTTTACAATGAGCAGTTCTTC.

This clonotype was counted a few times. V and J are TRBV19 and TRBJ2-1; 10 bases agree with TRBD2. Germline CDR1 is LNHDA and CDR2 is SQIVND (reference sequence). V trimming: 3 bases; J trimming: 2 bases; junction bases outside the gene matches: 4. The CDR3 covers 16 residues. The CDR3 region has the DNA TGTGCCAGTAGTATCGTAGGACTAGCGGCCTACAATGAGCAGTTCTTC. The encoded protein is CASSIVGLAAYNEQFF. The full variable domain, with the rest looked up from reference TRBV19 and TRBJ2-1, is DGGITQSPKYLFRKEGQNVTLSCEQNLNHDAMYWYRQDPGQGLRLIYYSQIVNDFQKGDIAEGYSVSREKKESFPLTVTSAQKNPTAFYLCASSIVGLAAYNEQFFGPGTRLTVL.

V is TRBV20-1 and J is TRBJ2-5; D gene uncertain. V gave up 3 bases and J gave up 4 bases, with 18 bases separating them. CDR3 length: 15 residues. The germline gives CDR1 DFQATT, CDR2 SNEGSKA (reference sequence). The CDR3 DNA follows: TGCAGTGCTAGTCCCGTGGGTCCCAAGCGAGAGACCCAGTACTTC. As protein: CSASPVGPKRETQYF.

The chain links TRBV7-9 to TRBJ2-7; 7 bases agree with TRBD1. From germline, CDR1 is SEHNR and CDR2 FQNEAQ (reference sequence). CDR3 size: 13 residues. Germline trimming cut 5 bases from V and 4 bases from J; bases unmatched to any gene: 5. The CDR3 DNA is TGTGCCAGCAGCCCCCCGACAGGGTACGAGCAGTACTTC. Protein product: CASSPPTGYEQYF.

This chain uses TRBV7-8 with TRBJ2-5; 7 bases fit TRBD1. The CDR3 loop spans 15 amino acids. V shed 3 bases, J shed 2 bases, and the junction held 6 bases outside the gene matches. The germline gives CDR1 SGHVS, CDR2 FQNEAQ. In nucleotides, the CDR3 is TGTGCCAGCAGCTTGGGACAGAGTCGGCAAGAGACCCAGTACTTC. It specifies CASSLGQSRQETQYF.

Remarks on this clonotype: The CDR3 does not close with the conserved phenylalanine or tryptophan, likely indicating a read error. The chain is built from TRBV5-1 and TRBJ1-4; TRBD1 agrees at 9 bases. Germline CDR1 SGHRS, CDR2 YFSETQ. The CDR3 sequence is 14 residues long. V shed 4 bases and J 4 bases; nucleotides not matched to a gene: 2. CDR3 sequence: CASSRGQGNEKLFL. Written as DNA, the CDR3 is TGCGCCAGCAGCCGGGGACAGGGTAATGAAAAACTGTTTTTG.

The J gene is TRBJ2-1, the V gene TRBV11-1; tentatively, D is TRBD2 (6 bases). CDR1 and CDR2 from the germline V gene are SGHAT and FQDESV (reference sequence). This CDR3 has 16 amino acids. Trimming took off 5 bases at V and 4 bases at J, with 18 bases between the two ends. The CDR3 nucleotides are TGTGCCAGCAGCCCGGGAGTAGGGCGGTTGTACAATGAGCAGTTCTTC. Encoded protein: CASSPGVGRLYNEQFF.

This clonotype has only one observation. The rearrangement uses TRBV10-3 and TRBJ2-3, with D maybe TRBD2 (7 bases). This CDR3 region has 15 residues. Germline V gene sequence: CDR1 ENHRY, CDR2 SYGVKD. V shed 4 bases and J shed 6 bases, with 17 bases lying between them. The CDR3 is CAISVGGGFSDTQYF. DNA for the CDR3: TGTGCCATCAGTGTAGGCGGGGGCTTTTCGGATACGCAGTATTTT.

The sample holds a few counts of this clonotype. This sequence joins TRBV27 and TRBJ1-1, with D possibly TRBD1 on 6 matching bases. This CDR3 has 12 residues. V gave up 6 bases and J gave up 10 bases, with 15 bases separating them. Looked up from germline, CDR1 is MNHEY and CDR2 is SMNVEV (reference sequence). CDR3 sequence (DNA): TGTGCCAGCAGGAGGGAGGGGGGGCGAGCTTTCTTT. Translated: CASRREGGRAFF.

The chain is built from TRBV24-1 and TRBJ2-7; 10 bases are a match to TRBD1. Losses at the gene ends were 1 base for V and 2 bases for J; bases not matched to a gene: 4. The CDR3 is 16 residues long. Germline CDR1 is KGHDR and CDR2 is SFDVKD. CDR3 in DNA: TGTGCCACCAGTGATTTAGGGACAGGGGTCCCCTACGAGCAGTACTTC. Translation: CATSDLGTGVPYEQYF.

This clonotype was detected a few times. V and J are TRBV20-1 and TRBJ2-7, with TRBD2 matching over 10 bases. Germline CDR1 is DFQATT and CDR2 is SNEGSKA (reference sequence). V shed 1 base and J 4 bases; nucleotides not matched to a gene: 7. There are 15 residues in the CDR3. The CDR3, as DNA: TGCAGTGCTAGAGGGTCTAGCGGGGGCTCTTACGAGCAGTACTTC. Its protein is CSARGSSGGSYEQYF.

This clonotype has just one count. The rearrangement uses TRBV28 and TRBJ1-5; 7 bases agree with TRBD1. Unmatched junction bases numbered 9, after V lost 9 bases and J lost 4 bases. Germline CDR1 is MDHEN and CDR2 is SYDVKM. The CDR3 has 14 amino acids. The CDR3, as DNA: TGTGCCAGGACCCTGGAGGGGGCGAATCAGCCCCAGCATTTT. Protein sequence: CARTLEGANQPQHF.

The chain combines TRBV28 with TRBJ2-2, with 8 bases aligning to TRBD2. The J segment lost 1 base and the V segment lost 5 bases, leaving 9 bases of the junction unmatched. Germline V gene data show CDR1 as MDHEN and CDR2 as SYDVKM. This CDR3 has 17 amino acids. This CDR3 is CASSPPAGGWNTGELFF. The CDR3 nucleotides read TGTGCCAGCAGTCCCCCTGCGGGAGGTTGGAACACCGGGGAGCTGTTTTTT.

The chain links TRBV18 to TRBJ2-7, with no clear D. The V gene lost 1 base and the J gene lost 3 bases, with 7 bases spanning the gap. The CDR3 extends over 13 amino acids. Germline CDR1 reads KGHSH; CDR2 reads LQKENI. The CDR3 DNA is TGTGCCAGCTCACCACTGTCCCTCTACGAGCAGTACTTC. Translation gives CASSPLSLYEQYF.

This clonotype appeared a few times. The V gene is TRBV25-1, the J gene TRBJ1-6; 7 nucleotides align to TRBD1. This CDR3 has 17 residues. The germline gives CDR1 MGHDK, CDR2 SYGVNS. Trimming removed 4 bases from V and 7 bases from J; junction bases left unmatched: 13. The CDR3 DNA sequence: TGTGCCAGCAGTGGAGGTGACTCAGGGGGTTGGAATTCACCCCTCCACTTT. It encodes CASSGGDSGGWNSPLHF. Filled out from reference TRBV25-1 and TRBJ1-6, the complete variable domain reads EADIYQTPRYLVIGTGKKITLECSQTMGHDKMYWYQQDPGMELHLIHYSYGVNSTEKGDLSSESTVSRIRTEHFPLTLESARPSHTSQYLCASSGGDSGGWNSPLHFGNGTRLTVT.

CDR3 amino acids: CATSRGTGGDYGYTF. The CDR3 DNA reads as TGTGCCACCAGCAGAGGGACAGGGGGAGACTATGGCTACACCTTC. This sequence joins TRBV15 and TRBJ1-2; 10 nucleotides match TRBD1. J lost 3 bases, V lost 1 base, and 2 bases had no gene match. CDR1 and CDR2 (germline): LNHNV, YYDKDF (reference sequence). The CDR3 sequence is 15 residues long.

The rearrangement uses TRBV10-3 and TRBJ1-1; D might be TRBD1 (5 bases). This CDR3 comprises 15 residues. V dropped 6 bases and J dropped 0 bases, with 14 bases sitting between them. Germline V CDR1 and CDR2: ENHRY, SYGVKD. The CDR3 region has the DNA TGTGCCATCAGGGACATTCCCATCATGAACACTGAAGCTTTCTTT. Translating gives CAIRDIPIMNTEAFF.

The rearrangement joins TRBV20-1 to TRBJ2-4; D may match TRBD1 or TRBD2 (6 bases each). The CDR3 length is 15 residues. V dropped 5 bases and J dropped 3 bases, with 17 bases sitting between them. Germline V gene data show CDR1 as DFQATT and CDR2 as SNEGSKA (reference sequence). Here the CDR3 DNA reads TGCAGTGCTGGCGACCTCGGGGGCCTCAAAAACATTCAGTACTTC. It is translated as CSAGDLGGLKNIQYF.

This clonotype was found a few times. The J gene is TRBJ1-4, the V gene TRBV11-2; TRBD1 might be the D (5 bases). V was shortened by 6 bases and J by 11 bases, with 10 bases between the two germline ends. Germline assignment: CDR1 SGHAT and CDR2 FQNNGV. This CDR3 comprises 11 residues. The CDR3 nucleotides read TGTGCCAGCAGGGGGGGTGGCAAACTGTTTTTT. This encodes CASRGGGKLFF.